This TCR beta chain was observed in a study of blood T cell repertoires in COVID-19. Participant-reported clinical history was the basis for cohort assignment. The V gene's germline CDR1 is SQVTM and CDR2 ANQGSEA. The V and J ends lost 1 base and 0 bases, in that order; junction bases with no gene match: 2. The CDR3 consists of 14 residues. The method was immunoSEQ multiplex PCR; TCRdb's version includes in-frame clones alone and lacks a portion of them. The table shows 150,000 to 200,000 clones, with approximately 80% occurring only once. The TCR sequence derives from a man aged 45-65 years who had recovered from COVID-19. The sample consisted of PBMCs or T cells enriched from blood (not recorded which). The rearrangement links TRBV29-1 to TRBJ2-7, with 8 bases fitting TRBD2. This chain's CDR3 is CSVEGLAGSYEQYF. The CDR3 DNA sequence: TGCAGCGTTGAAGGCCTAGCGGGCTCCTACGAGCAGTACTTC.